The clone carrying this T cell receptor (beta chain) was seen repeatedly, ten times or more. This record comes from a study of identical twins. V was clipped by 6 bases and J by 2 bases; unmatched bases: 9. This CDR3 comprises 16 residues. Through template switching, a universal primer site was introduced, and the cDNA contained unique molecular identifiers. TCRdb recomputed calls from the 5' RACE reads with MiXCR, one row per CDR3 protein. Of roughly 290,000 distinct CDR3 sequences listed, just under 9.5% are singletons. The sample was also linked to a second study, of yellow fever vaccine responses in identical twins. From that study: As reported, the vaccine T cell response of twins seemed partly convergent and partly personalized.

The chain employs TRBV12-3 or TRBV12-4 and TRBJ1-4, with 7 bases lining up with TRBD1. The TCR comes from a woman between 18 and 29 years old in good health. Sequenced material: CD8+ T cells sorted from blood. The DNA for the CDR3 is TGTGCCAGCAGGCCCAGGGGGATTGGCACTAATGAAAAACTGTTTTTT. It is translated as CASRPRGIGTNEKLFF.